Listed below are T cell receptor beta chains from one sample, sequenced in a study of shared clonotypes between healthy human individuals. Only in-frame clones appear in the TCRdb table, and some are missing; sequencing was by immunoSEQ multiplex PCR. The data hold about 600,000 clones, with nearly 97% observed a single time. The sequenced material came from naive CD8+ T cells sorted from blood. These receptors originate from a woman aged 30 to 39 in good health. Each CDR3 is given without its conserved first and last residue. Fields, in order: clone size, V gene, CDR3 protein. Some rows mark clone size as missing; the rest say once, few, many or name a class of expanded clone.

size: .
V: TRBV19
CDR3: ASGKVWDRGDYGYT

size: once
V: TRBV7-3
CDR3: ASSSQPGQGRDGYT

size: .
V: TRBV5-4
CDR3: ASSSDSEETQY

size: .
V: TRBV28
CDR3: ASSYLFLAGALGTQY

size: .
V: TRBV2
CDR3: ASSERSSGNSGELF

size: .
V: TRBV19
CDR3: ASSGWTDSYEQY

size: .
V: TRBV5-4
CDR3: ASSSDRGANEQY

size: .
V: TRBV5-6
CDR3: ASSVGQGNQPQH

size: once
V: TRBV10-3
CDR3: ATGPGDTEAF

size: .
V: TRBV29-1
CDR3: SVAGTMNTEAF

size: .
V: TRBV23-1
CDR3: ASTGGGGGTSYEQY

size: .
V: TRBV10-2
CDR3: ATRGGQGYQPQH

size: .
V: TRBV7-6
CDR3: ASSLARGTNEKLF

size: once
V: TRBV7-2
CDR3: ASSYRTSGSYEQY

size: .
V: TRBV25-1
CDR3: ASSEFGGSDEQF

size: .
V: TRBV23-1
CDR3: ASSQSDRLTRRPISYNEQF

size: .
V: TRBV4-1
CDR3: ASSPPSGQGAYEQY

size: .
V: TRBV4-1
CDR3: ASSQVERDKNIQY

size: .
V: TRBV19
CDR3: ASSVTLRIAPGELF

size: .
V: TRBV7-9
CDR3: ASSSTGNEQF

size: .
V: TRBV27
CDR3: ATRVGGSYNEQF

size: .
V: TRBV13
CDR3: ASSLGGYNEQF

size: few
V: TRBV9
CDR3: ASSVGGSGETQY